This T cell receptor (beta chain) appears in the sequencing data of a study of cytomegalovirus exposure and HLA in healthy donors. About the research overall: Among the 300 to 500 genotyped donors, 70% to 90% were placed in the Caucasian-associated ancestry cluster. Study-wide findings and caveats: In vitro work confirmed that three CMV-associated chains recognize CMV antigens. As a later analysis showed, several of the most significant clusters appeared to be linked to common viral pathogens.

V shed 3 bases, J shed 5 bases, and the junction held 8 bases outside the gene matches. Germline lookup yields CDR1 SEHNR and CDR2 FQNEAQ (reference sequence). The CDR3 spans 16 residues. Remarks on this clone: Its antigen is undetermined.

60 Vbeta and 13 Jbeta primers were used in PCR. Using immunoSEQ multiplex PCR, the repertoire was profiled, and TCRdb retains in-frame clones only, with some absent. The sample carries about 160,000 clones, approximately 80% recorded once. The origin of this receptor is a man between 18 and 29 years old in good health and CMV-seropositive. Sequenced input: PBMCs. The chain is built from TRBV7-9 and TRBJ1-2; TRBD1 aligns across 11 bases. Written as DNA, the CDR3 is TGTGCCAGCAGCTTCCCTCCGGGACAGGGGGTTTATGGCTACACCTTC. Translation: CASSFPPGQGVYGYTF.